Each of the 18 T cell receptor beta chains below was sequenced from the same sample in a study of cytomegalovirus exposure and HLA in healthy donors. The PCR contained 60 Vbeta and 13 Jbeta primers. TCRdb's table, derived via immunoSEQ multiplex PCR, lists solely in-frame clones and lacks some. The top ten hold approximately 1% of the sample, which has 150,000 to 200,000 clones, about four fifths seen once. The source material was PBMCs. All receptors come from a woman between 35 and 50 years old in good health and CMV-seronegative.

The chain couples TRBV19 to TRBJ1-1, with 7 bases that match TRBD1. This CDR3 has 13 amino acids. Unmatched junction bases numbered 5, after V lost 5 bases and J lost 5 bases. The V gene's germline CDR1 is LNHDA and CDR2 SQIVND (reference sequence). In DNA, the CDR3 is TGTGCCAGTAGTCTAACAGGGGTGACTGAAGCTTTCTTT. Translation: CASSLTGVTEAFF.

This rearrangement joins TRBV6-5 to TRBJ2-7; a weak D match, TRBD2 (6 bases). Germline CDR1 is MNHEY and CDR2 is SVGAGI. Trimming removed 5 bases at V and 1 base at J, with 12 bases between. The CDR3 spans 14 residues. The DNA of the CDR3 is TGTGCCAGCAGTCTTAGGGAGGTTTCCTACGAGCAGTACTTC. It yields the protein CASSLREVSYEQYF.

J is TRBJ1-1 and V is TRBV10-3; 7 bases agree with TRBD1. The CDR3 loop spans 14 amino acids. The germline CDR1 and CDR2 sequences are ENHRY and SYGVKD. Unmatched junction bases numbered 5, after V lost 4 bases and J lost 3 bases. The CDR3 sequence: CAISGSGGYTEAFF. The CDR3 DNA is TGTGCCATCAGTGGCTCAGGGGGATACACTGAAGCTTTCTTT.

J is TRBJ2-7 and V is TRBV5-4, with D perhaps TRBD1 (6 bases). CDR3 length equals 15 residues. CDR1 and CDR2 from the germline V gene are SGHNT and YYREEE (reference sequence). Trimming pared 1 base from V and 0 bases from J, leaving 11 bases between. CDR3 region: CASSLQGLSSYEQYF. In nucleotides, the CDR3 is TGTGCCAGCAGCTTGCAGGGGTTGAGCTCCTACGAGCAGTACTTC.

This clone was counted once. This rearrangement joins TRBV4-1 to TRBJ2-3, with D possibly being TRBD2 (7 bases). Per the germline V gene, CDR1 is MGHRA and CDR2 is YSYEKL. V lost 0 bases, J lost 1 base, and 14 bases lay in between. The CDR3 runs to 17 residues. The CDR3, as DNA: TGCGCCAGCAGCCAAGAATCGTCGGGGGGCGGCACAGATACGCAGTATTTT. This gives the protein CASSQESSGGGTDTQYF.

This chain connects TRBV6-1 to TRBJ1-2, with TRBD1 matching 9 bases. This CDR3 spans 14 amino acids. V lost 4 bases to trimming and J lost 4 bases; unmatched junction nucleotides: 4. Germline values: CDR1 MNHNS, CDR2 SASEGT. As DNA, the CDR3 is TGTGCCAGCAGTGCAGACAGGGGGAGCTATGGCTACACCTTC. Translation: CASSADRGSYGYTF.

The chain recombines TRBV11-2 with TRBJ2-1; D may be TRBD2 (6 bases). The CDR3 spans 14 residues. The ends were cut back, 5 bases at V and 6 bases at J, with 14 bases in the middle. In germline, CDR1 is SGHAT, CDR2 FQNNGV. The CDR3 DNA sequence: TGTGCCAGCAGCCCGAGACTAGACTTCAATGAGCAGTTCTTC. Protein: CASSPRLDFNEQFF.

The DNA for the CDR3 is TGCAGCGTTGGGGACAGAAACAATGAGCAGTTCTTC. This gives the protein CSVGDRNNEQFF. The chain employs TRBV29-1 and TRBJ2-1; 7 bases are shared with TRBD1. The germline gives CDR1 SQVTM, CDR2 ANQGSEA. This CDR3 region has 12 residues. The trim removed 4 bases at V and 5 bases at J, leaving 2 bases unmatched.

V usage is TRBV18 and J usage is TRBJ1-5; the match to TRBD1 covers 8 bases. Germline V gene data show CDR1 as KGHSH and CDR2 as LQKENI. CDR3 length: 15 residues. Trimming cost V 5 bases and J 0 bases; bases outside gene matches: 3. The CDR3 reads CASSEQGASNQPQHF. The CDR3, as DNA: TGTGCCAGCTCAGAGCAGGGGGCTAGCAATCAGCCCCAGCATTTT.

The rearrangement links TRBV18 to TRBJ2-1; the D is unclear. The CDR3 spans 14 residues. The germline V gene encodes CDR1 KGHSH and CDR2 LQKENI. Trimming removed 2 bases from V and 2 bases from J, with 7 bases in between. CDR3 in amino acids: CASSPGGTYNEQFF. CDR3 DNA: TGTGCCAGCTCACCAGGCGGCACCTACAATGAGCAGTTCTTC.

The chain combines TRBV4-3 with TRBJ2-2, with TRBD2 matching 9 bases. The CDR3 length is 21 residues. The V gene's germline CDR1 is LGHNA and CDR2 YSLEER. Trimming removed 1 base from V and 1 base from J; junction bases left unmatched: 16. This CDR3 is CASSQAPPGTKTSGNTGELFF. For the CDR3, the DNA is TGCGCCAGCAGCCAAGCCCCACCGGGGACTAAGACTAGCGGGAACACCGGGGAGCTGTTTTTT.

This clone has just a few counts. This rearrangement joins TRBV7-8 to TRBJ2-6; tentatively, D is TRBD2 (6 bases). CDR1 is SGHVS and CDR2 is FQNEAQ in the germline V gene. Between the trimmed V and J ends, which lost 11 bases and 6 bases, there was a span of 17 bases. The CDR3 has 14 residues. The CDR3 sequence is CAWGVHIKANVLTF. CDR3 sequence (DNA): TGTGCCTGGGGGGTTCACATCAAGGCCAACGTCCTGACTTTC.

This sequence joins TRBV18 and TRBJ1-5, with 12 bases identical to TRBD1. J gave up 5 bases and V 3 bases, and 8 bases lay outside the gene matches. Germline V gives CDR1 KGHSH, CDR2 LQKENI. This CDR3 is 17 amino acids long. CDR3 residues: CASSPTGTGGGDQPQHF. CDR3 nucleotide sequence: TGTGCCAGCTCACCGACCGGGACAGGGGGCGGTGATCAGCCCCAGCATTTT.

The rearrangement uses TRBV13 and TRBJ1-2; TRBD1 is a possible D gene (5 bases). Deletions cut 5 bases from V and 8 bases from J, with 12 bases between. Per germline, CDR1 PRHDT and CDR2 FYEKMQ (reference sequence). This CDR3 contains 12 residues. CDR3 in DNA: TGTGCCAGCAGCGGCAGGGCGACGGGCTACACCTTC. Residues: CASSGRATGYTF. Drawing the rest from reference TRBV13 and TRBJ1-2, the complete variable domain is AAGVIQSPRHLIKEKRETATLKCYPIPRHDTVYWYQQGPGQDPQFLISFYEKMQSDKGSIPDRFSAQQFSDYHSELNMSSLELGDSALYFCASSGRATGYTFGSGTRLTVV.

On this clone itself: Other nucleotide sequences in the sample specify the same CDR3. The chain carries TRBV6-5 and TRBJ2-2, with TRBD2 as a possible D gene (5 bases). The germline gives CDR1 MNHEY, CDR2 SVGAGI. Trimming stripped 0 bases from V and 8 bases from J, with 7 bases between. The CDR3 is 13 residues long. The CDR3 DNA is TGTGCCAGCAGTTACTCGAGGGCTGGGGAGCTGTTTTTT. Translating it yields CASSYSRAGELFF.

J is TRBJ1-4 and V is TRBV4-3, with 7 bases aligning to TRBD1. The CDR3 runs 18 residues. The germline CDR1 and CDR2 sequences are LGHNA and YSLEER. The J segment lost 4 bases and the V segment lost 0 bases, leaving 11 bases of the junction unmatched. This CDR3 is CASSQDGGGGGFNEKLFF. CDR3 bases: TGCGCCAGCAGCCAAGATGGAGGGGGCGGCGGTTTTAATGAAAAACTGTTTTTT.

V gene TRBV30 combines with J gene TRBJ1-5; a possible D gene is TRBD1 (5 bases). Germline values: CDR1 GTSNPN, CDR2 SVGIG (reference sequence). V was cut by 1 base and J by 6 bases, with 10 bases left in between. There are 13 residues in the CDR3. The CDR3 loop reads CAWSDFRVQPQHF. The CDR3 DNA follows: TGTGCCTGGAGTGACTTCAGGGTTCAGCCCCAGCATTTT.

V is TRBV29-1 and J is TRBJ2-3; possible D gene TRBD2, 6 bases. The V gene's germline CDR1 is SQVTM and CDR2 ANQGSEA. The CDR3 is 14 amino acids. Trimming stripped 4 bases from V and 0 bases from J, with 11 bases between. The CDR3 is CSVAGGTSTDTQYF. Here the CDR3 DNA reads TGCAGCGTTGCGGGTGGGACTAGCACAGATACGCAGTATTTT.